The clone carrying this TCR beta chain was detected ten times or more. Its antigen is not known. This sample stems from a study of T cells in Graves' hyperthyroidism and ophthalmopathy. Study-level points and caveats: In blood, most of the thyroid clonotypes expanded above 0.001 were also present.

The source material, RNA transcripts, was used to amplify TCR beta CDR3 regions. The TCR CDR3 first-round RT-PCR relied on the HTBI primer set. TCRdb passed the multiplex PCR reads through MiXCR, listing each CDR3 protein once. Of 360,000 or so distinct CDR3 sequences in the sample, 15% were seen once. CDR1 and CDR2 (germline): MNHEY, SMNVEV (reference sequence). The CDR3 is made up of 16 amino acids. Trimming took 2 bases from V and 6 from J, leaving 17 bases between them. Material: blood. This rearrangement joins TRBV27 to TRBJ2-1; TRBD2 might be the D (5 bases). The sequence was obtained from a woman aged 60-75 years with Graves' ophthalmopathy. CDR3 sequence: CASSLLPSGIVNEQFF. CDR3 in DNA: TGTGCCAGCAGTTTACTGCCCAGCGGTATAGTCAATGAGCAGTTCTTC.